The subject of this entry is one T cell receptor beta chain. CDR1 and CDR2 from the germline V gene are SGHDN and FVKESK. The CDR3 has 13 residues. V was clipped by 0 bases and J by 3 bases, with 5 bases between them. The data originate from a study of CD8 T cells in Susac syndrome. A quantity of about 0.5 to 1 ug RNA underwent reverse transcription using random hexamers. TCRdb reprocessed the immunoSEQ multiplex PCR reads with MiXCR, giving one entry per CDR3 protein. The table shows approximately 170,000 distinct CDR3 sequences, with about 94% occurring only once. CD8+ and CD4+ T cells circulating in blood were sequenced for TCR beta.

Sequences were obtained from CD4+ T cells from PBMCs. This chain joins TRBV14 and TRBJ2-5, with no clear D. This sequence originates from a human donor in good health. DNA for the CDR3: TGTGCCAGCAGCCAAGATCGGGAAGAGACCCAGTACTTC. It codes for CASSQDREETQYF.